Following are 21 T cell receptor beta chains from one sample sequenced in a study of blood T cell repertoires in COVID-19. Sequenced by immunoSEQ multiplex PCR; TCRdb stores in-frame clones only, minus some. This table has around 340,000 clones, around 88% appearing once. Source material: peripheral blood. These receptors originate from a man aged 25-45 years with active or convalescent COVID-19.

The gene calls are TRBV4-2 and TRBJ2-7, with TRBD1 identical over 11 bases. The CDR3 loop spans 15 amino acids. Looked up from germline, CDR1 is LGHNA and CDR2 is YNFKEQ. The V segment lost 5 bases and the J segment 2 bases; nucleotides outside the gene matches: 5. The CDR3 reads CASSNQGQGAYEQYF. The CDR3 region has the DNA TGTGCCAGCAGCAATCAGGGACAGGGGGCCTACGAGCAGTACTTC.

The table lists this clone with a count of one. The chain combines TRBV4-2 with TRBJ1-1; 8 bases line up with TRBD1. With V trimmed by 3 bases and J by 6 bases, 9 bases remained unmatched. The CDR3 covers 15 residues. Germline loops: CDR1 LGHNA, CDR2 YNFKEQ. CDR3 amino acids: CASSQTDRDNPEAFF. CDR3 DNA: TGTGCCAGCAGCCAGACGGACAGGGACAATCCTGAAGCTTTCTTT.

This chain's CDR3 is CASSLGGGAGGYTF. In nucleotides, the CDR3 is TGTGCCAGCAGCTTGGGTGGGGGGGCTGGAGGCTACACCTTC. The chain links TRBV7-2 to TRBJ1-2; TRBD1 is a possible D gene (6 bases). Trimming stripped 3 bases from V and 8 bases from J, with 16 bases between. CDR3 length equals 14 residues. Germline values: CDR1 SGHTA, CDR2 FQGNSA. Together with reference TRBV7-2 and TRBJ1-2, the CDR3 gives the full variable domain: GAGVSQSPSNKVTEKGKDVELRCDPISGHTALYWYRQSLGQGLEFLIYFQGNSAPDKSGLPSDRFSAERTGGSVSTLTIQRTQQEDSAVYLCASSLGGGAGGYTFGSGTRLTVV.

The CDR3 spells CASSLMGTDNEQFF. CDR3 coding DNA: TGTGCCAGCAGCTTAATGGGGACAGACAATGAGCAGTTCTTC. This chain uses TRBV7-3 with TRBJ2-1; 7 positions match TRBD1. The CDR3 is made up of 14 amino acids. With V trimmed by 1 base and J by 5 bases, 2 bases remained unmatched. Looked up from germline, CDR1 is SGHTA and CDR2 is FQGTGA.

This chain connects TRBV6-5 to TRBJ1-1; 9 nucleotides agree with TRBD1. The CDR3 runs 15 residues. J lost 8 bases, V lost 0 bases, and 7 bases had no gene match. The germline V gene encodes CDR1 MNHEY and CDR2 SVGAGI. CDR3 DNA: TGTGCCAGCAGTTACTCGAGGGACAGGGCGAAAGAAGCTTTCTTT. Its translation is CASSYSRDRAKEAFF.

The J gene is TRBJ2-2, the V gene TRBV4-3; D might be TRBD2 (6 bases). CDR3 length: 14 residues. The germline V gene encodes CDR1 LGHNA and CDR2 YSLEER. The V end lost 0 bases, the J end lost 5 bases, and 7 bases lay between the germline ends. CDR3 sequence reads: CASSQEAGTGELFF. The CDR3 DNA is TGCGCCAGCAGCCAAGAGGCGGGAACCGGGGAGCTGTTTTTT.

This clone was counted once. This chain links TRBV9 with TRBJ2-5, with D possibly being TRBD2 (5 bases). V was cut by 0 bases and J by 2 bases, with 8 bases left in between. This CDR3 is built from 14 residues. Per the germline V gene, CDR1 is SGDLS and CDR2 is YYNGEE. CDR3 nucleotides: TGTGCCAGCAGCGTAGGAGGGCGGCAAGAGACCCAGTACTTC. Translation gives CASSVGGRQETQYF. Full variable domain (outside the CDR3, taken from reference TRBV9 and TRBJ2-5): DSGVTQTPKHLITATGQRVTLRCSPRSGDLSVYWYQQSLDQGLQFLIQYYNGEERAKGNILERFSAQQFPDLHSELNLSSLELGDSALYFCASSVGGRQETQYFGPGTRLLVL.

The rearrangement uses TRBV7-3 and TRBJ1-1; 7 bases fit TRBD1. After removal of 5 bases from V and 6 bases from J, the junction contained 9 bases not matched to a gene. CDR3 length: 14 residues. Germline CDR1 and CDR2: SGHTA and FQGTGA. This chain's CDR3 is CASSTKGGQAEAFF. In nucleotides, the CDR3 is TGTGCCAGCAGCACAAAGGGTGGACAGGCTGAAGCTTTCTTT. The full variable domain, with the rest looked up from reference TRBV7-3 and TRBJ1-1, is GAGVSQTPSNKVTEKGKYVELRCDPISGHTALYWYRQSLGQGPEFLIYFQGTGAADDSGLPNDRFFAVRPEGSVSTLKIQRTERGDSAVYLCASSTKGGQAEAFFGQGTRLTVV.

The chain uses TRBV6-2 or TRBV6-3 and TRBJ2-1; no firm D call. CDR3 size: 15 residues. CDR1 is MNHEY and CDR2 is SVGEGT in the germline V gene. Trimming removed 3 bases at V and 1 base at J, with 10 bases between. In DNA, the CDR3 is TGTGCCAGCAGTTATGTACGGAGATCCTACAATGAGCAGTTCTTC. Amino acids: CASSYVRRSYNEQFF.

This chain joins TRBV13 and TRBJ2-7; 9 nucleotides line up with TRBD2. V was pared by 1 base and J by 5 bases, with 3 bases of the junction left unmatched. Looked up from germline, CDR1 is PRHDT and CDR2 is FYEKMQ (reference sequence). This CDR3 has 14 residues. CDR3 nucleotides: TGTGCCAGCAGCTTAGAAGCGGGGGGTCACGAGCAGTACTTC. Its protein product is CASSLEAGGHEQYF. The full variable domain, rest sourced from reference TRBV13 and TRBJ2-7, is AAGVIQSPRHLIKEKRETATLKCYPIPRHDTVYWYQQGPGQDPQFLISFYEKMQSDKGSIPDRFSAQQFSDYHSELNMSSLELGDSALYFCASSLEAGGHEQYFGPGTRLTVT.

J is TRBJ2-5 and V is TRBV19; the match to TRBD2 covers 7 bases. This CDR3 spans 14 amino acids. In germline, CDR1 is LNHDA, CDR2 SQIVND (reference sequence). CDR3 region: CDQYLSGFRETQYF. The CDR3 region has the DNA TGTGACCAGTACCTTAGCGGGTTCAGGGAGACCCAGTACTTC.

As concerns this clone: Other DNA sequences in the same sample also yield this CDR3. This sequence joins TRBV4-1 and TRBJ1-6; D call uncertain. This CDR3 region has 15 residues. Germline V gene lookup returns CDR1 MGHRA and CDR2 YSYEKL. Trimming took 1 base from V and 7 from J, leaving 11 bases between them. The CDR3 spells CASSQADRENSPLHF. CDR3 DNA sequence: TGCGCCAGCAGCCAAGCCGACCGGGAGAATTCACCCCTCCACTTT.

This chain connects TRBV7-8 to TRBJ1-1; TRBD1 matches 8 bases. The CDR3 length is 15 residues. Trimming at V came to 1 base and at J to 3 bases, leaving 4 bases not matched to a gene. The germline CDR1 and CDR2 sequences are SGHVS and FQNEAQ. This chain's CDR3 is CASSLGTGTHTEAFF. CDR3 nucleotide sequence: TGTGCCAGCAGCTTAGGGACAGGGACTCACACTGAAGCTTTCTTT.

The V call is TRBV7-6, the J call TRBJ1-1, with D perhaps TRBD1 (5 bases). Deletions cut 2 bases from V and 0 bases from J, with 13 bases between. The CDR3 runs 16 residues. Per the germline V gene, CDR1 is SGHVS and CDR2 is FNYEAQ. This chain's CDR3 is CASSLSSGGLNTEAFF. The CDR3 nucleotides read TGTGCCAGCAGCTTAAGTTCGGGGGGATTGAACACTGAAGCTTTCTTT.

The chain couples TRBV15 to TRBJ2-3; TRBD2 aligns across 12 bases. The V and J ends lost 5 bases and 3 bases, in that order; junction bases with no gene match: 15. In germline, CDR1 is LNHNV, CDR2 YYDKDF (reference sequence). There are 19 residues in the CDR3. The CDR3 sequence: CATSPQSILAGGRTDTQYF. DNA of the CDR3: TGTGCCACCAGCCCTCAGTCTATCCTAGCGGGGGGGCGTACAGATACGCAGTATTTT. The whole variable domain, remainder taken from reference TRBV15 and TRBJ2-3, is DAMVIQNPRYQVTQFGKPVTLSCSQTLNHNVMYWYQQKSSQAPKLLFHYYDKDFNNEADTPDNFQSRRPNTSFCFLDIRSPGLGDTAMYLCATSPQSILAGGRTDTQYFGPGTRLTVL.

The chain combines TRBV30 with TRBJ2-7, with 10 bases aligning to TRBD1. Germline trimming cut 8 bases from V and 6 bases from J; bases unmatched to any gene: 7. The CDR3 consists of 12 residues. Germline CDR1 is GTSNPN and CDR2 is SVGIG (reference sequence). CDR3 protein: CAHSGTGVEQYF. The CDR3 DNA reads TGTGCCCACTCCGGGACAGGGGTCGAGCAGTACTTC.

The genes are TRBV18 and TRBJ2-5, with 7 bases that match TRBD2. The J segment lost 5 bases and the V segment lost 6 bases, leaving 12 bases of the junction unmatched. Germline CDR1 is KGHSH and CDR2 is LQKENI. The CDR3 has 15 residues. Written as DNA, the CDR3 is TGTGCCAGCTCCCCCCGAACTGCGGGGGTTGAGACCCAGTACTTC. Encoded protein: CASSPRTAGVETQYF.

The chain has TRBV7-3 and TRBJ2-3; 9 positions match TRBD2. CDR1 SGHTA and CDR2 FQGTGA come from the germline V gene. This CDR3 is built from 14 residues. V lost 3 bases, J lost 4 bases, and 2 bases stayed unmatched. CDR3 protein: CASSFLAGPDTQYF. In nucleotides, the CDR3 is TGTGCCAGCAGCTTCCTAGCGGGGCCAGATACGCAGTATTTT. The full variable domain, its missing parts supplied by reference TRBV7-3 and TRBJ2-3, is GAGVSQTPSNKVTEKGKYVELRCDPISGHTALYWYRQSLGQGPEFLIYFQGTGAADDSGLPNDRFFAVRPEGSVSTLKIQRTERGDSAVYLCASSFLAGPDTQYFGPGTRLTVL.

This rearrangement joins TRBV9 to TRBJ2-7; TRBD1 agrees at 10 bases. Germline CDR1 reads SGDLS; CDR2 reads YYNGEE. The CDR3 runs 14 residues. J was trimmed by 3 bases and V by 3 bases; bases with no gene match: 3. CDR3 protein: CASSGDRGGYEQYF. The CDR3 DNA follows: TGTGCCAGCAGCGGGGACAGGGGCGGCTACGAGCAGTACTTC.

This clone was seen only once. The chain carries TRBV29-1 and TRBJ1-4; tentative D call: TRBD1 (5 bases). The CDR3 runs 13 residues. CDR1 is SQVTM, CDR2 ANQGSEA, per germline. V was trimmed by 0 bases and J by 8 bases, leaving 10 bases between them. The CDR3 region is CSVEDVGEEKLFF. The DNA of the CDR3 is TGCAGCGTTGAAGATGTAGGGGAAGAAAAACTGTTTTTT.

The V and J genes are TRBV7-3 and TRBJ1-1; D is perhaps TRBD1 (5 bases). The CDR3 has 14 residues. Germline V CDR1 and CDR2: SGHTA, FQGTGA. Trimming removed 0 bases from V and 11 bases from J, with 16 bases in between. The CDR3 sequence: CASSLTTVDRHAFF. The CDR3, as DNA: TGTGCCAGCAGCTTAACGACAGTGGACCGGCACGCTTTCTTT.